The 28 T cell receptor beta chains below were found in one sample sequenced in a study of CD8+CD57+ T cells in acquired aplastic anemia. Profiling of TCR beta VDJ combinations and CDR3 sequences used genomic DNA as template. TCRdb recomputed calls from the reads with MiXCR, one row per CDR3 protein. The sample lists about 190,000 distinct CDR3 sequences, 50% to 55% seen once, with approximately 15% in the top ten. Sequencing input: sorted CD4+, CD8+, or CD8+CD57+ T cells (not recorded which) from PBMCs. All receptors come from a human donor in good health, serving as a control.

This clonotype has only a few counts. CDR3 sequence reads: CAIRGTALNTEAFF. CDR3 in DNA: TGTGCCATCAGGGGGACAGCGCTCAACACTGAAGCTTTCTTT. The rearrangement joins TRBV10-3 to TRBJ1-1; 7 nucleotides line up with TRBD1. The CDR3 loop spans 14 amino acids. V shed 6 bases, J shed 2 bases, and the junction held 6 bases outside the gene matches. Germline V gives CDR1 ENHRY, CDR2 SYGVKD.

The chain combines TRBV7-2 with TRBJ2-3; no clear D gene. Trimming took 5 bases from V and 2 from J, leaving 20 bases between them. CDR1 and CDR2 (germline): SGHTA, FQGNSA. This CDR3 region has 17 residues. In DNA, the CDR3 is TGTGCCAGCAGCCCTCTAGGTGCTAGGACGCTCACAGATACGCAGTATTTT. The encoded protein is CASSPLGARTLTDTQYF.

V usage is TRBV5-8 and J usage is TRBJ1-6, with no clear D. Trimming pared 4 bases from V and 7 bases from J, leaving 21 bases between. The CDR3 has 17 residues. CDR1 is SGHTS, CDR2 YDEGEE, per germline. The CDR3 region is CASSLTISGLRNSPLHF. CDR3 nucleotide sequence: TGTGCCAGCAGCCTAACGATTTCGGGTTTAAGGAATTCACCCCTCCACTTT.

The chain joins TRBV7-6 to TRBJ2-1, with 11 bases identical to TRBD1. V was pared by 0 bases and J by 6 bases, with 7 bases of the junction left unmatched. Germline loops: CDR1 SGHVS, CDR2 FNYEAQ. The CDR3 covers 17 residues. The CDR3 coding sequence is TGTGCCAGCAGCTTAGCTGGACAGGGGGCTGGGGCCAATGAGCAGTTCTTC. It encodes CASSLAGQGAGANEQFF.

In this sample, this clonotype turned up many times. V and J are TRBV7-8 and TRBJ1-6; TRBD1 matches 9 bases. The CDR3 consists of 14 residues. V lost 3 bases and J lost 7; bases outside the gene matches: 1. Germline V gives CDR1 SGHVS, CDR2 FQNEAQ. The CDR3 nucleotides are TGTGCCAGCAGCTTCGGGACAGGGAATTCACCCCTCCACTTT. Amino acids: CASSFGTGNSPLHF.

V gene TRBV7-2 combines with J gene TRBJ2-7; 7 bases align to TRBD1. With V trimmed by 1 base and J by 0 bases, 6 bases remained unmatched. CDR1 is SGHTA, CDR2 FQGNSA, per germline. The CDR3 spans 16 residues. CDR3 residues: CASSLVGTDYSYEQYF. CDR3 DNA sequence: TGTGCCAGCAGCTTAGTCGGGACAGACTACTCCTACGAGCAGTACTTC. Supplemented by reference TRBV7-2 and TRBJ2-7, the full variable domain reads GAGVSQSPSNKVTEKGKDVELRCDPISGHTALYWYRQSLGQGLEFLIYFQGNSAPDKSGLPSDRFSAERTGGSVSTLTIQRTQQEDSAVYLCASSLVGTDYSYEQYFGPGTRLTVT.

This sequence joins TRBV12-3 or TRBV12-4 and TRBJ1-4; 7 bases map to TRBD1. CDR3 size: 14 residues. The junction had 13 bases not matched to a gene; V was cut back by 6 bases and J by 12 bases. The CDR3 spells CASRGQFTGEELFF. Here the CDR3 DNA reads TGTGCCAGCAGGGGACAGTTCACCGGGGAGGAACTGTTTTTT.

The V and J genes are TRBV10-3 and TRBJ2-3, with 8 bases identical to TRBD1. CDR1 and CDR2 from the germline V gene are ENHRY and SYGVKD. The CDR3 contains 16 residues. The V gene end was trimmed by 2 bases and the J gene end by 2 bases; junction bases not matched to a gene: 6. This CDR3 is CAISEPGQDYTDTQYF. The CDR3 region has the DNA TGTGCCATCAGTGAGCCGGGACAGGACTACACAGATACGCAGTATTTT.

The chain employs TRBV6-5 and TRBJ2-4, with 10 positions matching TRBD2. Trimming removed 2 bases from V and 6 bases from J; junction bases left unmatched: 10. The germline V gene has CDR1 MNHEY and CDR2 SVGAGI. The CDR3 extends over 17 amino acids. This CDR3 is CASSYGGTSAFGNIQYF. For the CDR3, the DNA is TGTGCCAGCAGTTACGGGGGGACTAGCGCCTTTGGAAACATTCAGTACTTC.

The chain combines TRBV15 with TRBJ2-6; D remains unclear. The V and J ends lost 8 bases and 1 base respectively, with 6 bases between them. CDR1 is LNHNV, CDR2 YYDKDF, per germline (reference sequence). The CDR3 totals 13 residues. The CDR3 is CATGISGANVLTF. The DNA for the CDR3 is TGTGCCACCGGGATATCTGGGGCCAACGTCCTGACTTTC.

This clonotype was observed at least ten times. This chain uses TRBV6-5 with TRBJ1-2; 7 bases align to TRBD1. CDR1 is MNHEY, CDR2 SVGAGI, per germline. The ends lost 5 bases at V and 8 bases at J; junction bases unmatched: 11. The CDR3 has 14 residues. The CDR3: CASSRLTGSSGYTF. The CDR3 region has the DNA TGTGCCAGCAGTCGACTGACAGGGTCCAGCGGCTACACCTTC.

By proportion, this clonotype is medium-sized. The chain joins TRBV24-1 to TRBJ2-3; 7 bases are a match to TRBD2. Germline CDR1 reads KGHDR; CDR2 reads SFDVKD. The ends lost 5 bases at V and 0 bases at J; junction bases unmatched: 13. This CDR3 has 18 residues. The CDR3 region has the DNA TGTGCCACCAGTGCGGGGGGTCAGCGTGATAATAGCACAGATACGCAGTATTTT. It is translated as CATSAGGQRDNSTDTQYF.

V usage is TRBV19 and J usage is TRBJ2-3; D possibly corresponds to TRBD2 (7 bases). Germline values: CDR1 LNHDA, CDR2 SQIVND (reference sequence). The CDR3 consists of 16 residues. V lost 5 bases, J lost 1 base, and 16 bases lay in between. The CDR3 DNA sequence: TGTGCCAGTAGTTCCCTGGGGGGGCCGGGCACAGATACGCAGTATTTT. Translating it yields CASSSLGGPGTDTQYF.

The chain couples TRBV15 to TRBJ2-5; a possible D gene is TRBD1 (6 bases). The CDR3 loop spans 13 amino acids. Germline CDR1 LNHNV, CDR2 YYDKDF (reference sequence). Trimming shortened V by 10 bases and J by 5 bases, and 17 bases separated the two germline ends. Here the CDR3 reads CASNQQGRETQYF. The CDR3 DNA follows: TGTGCCAGCAACCAACAGGGCCGGGAGACCCAGTACTTC.

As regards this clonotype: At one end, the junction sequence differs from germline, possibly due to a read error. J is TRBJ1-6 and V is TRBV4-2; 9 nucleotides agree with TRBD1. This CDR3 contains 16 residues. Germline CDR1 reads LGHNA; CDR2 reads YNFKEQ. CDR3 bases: TGTGGCAGCAGCGGACAGGGGAGCTCCTATAATTCACCCCTCCACTTT. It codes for CGSSGQGSSYNSPLHF.

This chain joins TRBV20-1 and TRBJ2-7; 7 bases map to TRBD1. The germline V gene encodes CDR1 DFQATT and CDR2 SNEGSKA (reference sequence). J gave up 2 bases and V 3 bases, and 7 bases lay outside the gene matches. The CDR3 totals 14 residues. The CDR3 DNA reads TGCAGTGCTAGGGCTGACAGGGCCCCCTACGAGCAGTACTTC. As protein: CSARADRAPYEQYF.

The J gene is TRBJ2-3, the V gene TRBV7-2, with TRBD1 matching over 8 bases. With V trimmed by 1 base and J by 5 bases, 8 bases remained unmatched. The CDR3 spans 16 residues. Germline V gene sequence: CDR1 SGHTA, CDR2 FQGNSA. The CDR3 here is CASSLVGQGVGDTQYF. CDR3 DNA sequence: TGTGCCAGCAGCTTAGTAGGACAGGGAGTAGGAGATACGCAGTATTTT.

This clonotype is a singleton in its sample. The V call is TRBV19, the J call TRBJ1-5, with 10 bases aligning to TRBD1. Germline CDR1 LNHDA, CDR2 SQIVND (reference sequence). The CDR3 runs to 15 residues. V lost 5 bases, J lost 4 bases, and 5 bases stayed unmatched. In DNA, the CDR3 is TGTGCCAGTAGTCCGGGACAGGGGCGAAATCAGCCCCAGCATTTT. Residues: CASSPGQGRNQPQHF.

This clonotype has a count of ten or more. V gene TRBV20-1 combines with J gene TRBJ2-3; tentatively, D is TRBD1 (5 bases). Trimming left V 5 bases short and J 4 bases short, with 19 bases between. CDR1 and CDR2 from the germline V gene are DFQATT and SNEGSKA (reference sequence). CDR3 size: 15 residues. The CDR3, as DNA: TGCAGTGCTCCACCCCGAAGTAGGGGCGCAGATACGCAGTATTTT. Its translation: CSAPPRSRGADTQYF.

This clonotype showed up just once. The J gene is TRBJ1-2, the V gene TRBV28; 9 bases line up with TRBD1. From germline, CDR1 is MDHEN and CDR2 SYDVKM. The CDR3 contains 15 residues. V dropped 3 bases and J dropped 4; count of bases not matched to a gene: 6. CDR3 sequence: CASSLGDRDVYGYTF. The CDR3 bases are TGTGCCAGCAGTTTGGGGGACAGGGATGTCTATGGCTACACCTTC.

The CDR3 region has the DNA TGTGCCAGTCCTACCCCCTACGAGCAGTACTTC. Amino acid sequence: CASPTPYEQYF. The V call is TRBV2, the J call TRBJ2-7; no definite D call. The CDR3 has 11 residues. Germline V lookup: CDR1 SNHLY, CDR2 FYNNEI. V was clipped by 9 bases and J by 2 bases, with 8 bases between them.

CDR3 in DNA: TGTGCCAGCAGCTTTTTAGCGGGGAACACCGGGGAGCTGTTTTTT. As protein: CASSFLAGNTGELFF. V is TRBV5-6 and J is TRBJ2-2, with 7 bases fitting TRBD2. CDR3 size: 15 residues. V trimming: 2 bases; J trimming: 1 base; junction bases outside the gene matches: 2. The germline CDR1 and CDR2 sequences are SGHDT and YYEEEE.

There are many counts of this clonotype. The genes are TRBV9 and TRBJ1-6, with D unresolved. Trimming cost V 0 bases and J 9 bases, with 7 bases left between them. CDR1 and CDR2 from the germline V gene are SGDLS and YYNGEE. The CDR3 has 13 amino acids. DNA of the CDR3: TGTGCCAGCAGCGTAGGAGGTGGTTCACCCCTCCACTTT. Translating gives CASSVGGGSPLHF.

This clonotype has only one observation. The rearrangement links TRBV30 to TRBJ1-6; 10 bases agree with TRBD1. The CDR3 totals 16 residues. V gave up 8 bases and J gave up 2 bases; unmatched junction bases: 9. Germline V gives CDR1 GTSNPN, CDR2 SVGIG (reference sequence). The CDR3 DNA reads TGTGCCAGTACAAGCGGACAGGGGGCCTATAATTCACCCCTCCACTTT. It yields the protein CASTSGQGAYNSPLHF.

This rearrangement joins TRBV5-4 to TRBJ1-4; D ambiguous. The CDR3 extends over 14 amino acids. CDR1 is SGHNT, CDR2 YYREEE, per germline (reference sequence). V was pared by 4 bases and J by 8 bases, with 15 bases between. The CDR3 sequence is CASSPVGFGEKLFF. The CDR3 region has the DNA TGTGCCAGCAGCCCGGTGGGTTTTGGGGAAAAACTGTTTTTT. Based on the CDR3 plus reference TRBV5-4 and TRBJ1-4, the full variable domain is ETGVTQSPTHLIKTRGQQVTLRCSSQSGHNTVSWYQQALGQGPQFIFQYYREEENGRGNFPPRFSGLQFPNYSSELNVNALELDDSALYLCASSPVGFGEKLFFGSGTQLSVL.

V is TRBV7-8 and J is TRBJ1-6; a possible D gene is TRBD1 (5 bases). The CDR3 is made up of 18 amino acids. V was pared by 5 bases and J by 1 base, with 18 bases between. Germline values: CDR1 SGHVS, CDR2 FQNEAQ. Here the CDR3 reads CASSQDWYGGSYNSPLHF. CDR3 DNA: TGTGCCAGCAGCCAAGATTGGTACGGGGGGTCCTATAATTCACCCCTCCACTTT.

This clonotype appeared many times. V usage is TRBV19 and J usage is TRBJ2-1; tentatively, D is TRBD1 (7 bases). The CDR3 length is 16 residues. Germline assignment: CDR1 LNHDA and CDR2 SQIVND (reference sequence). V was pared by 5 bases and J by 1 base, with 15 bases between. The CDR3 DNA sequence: TGTGCCAGTAGTGTCAGGGGGGCGGTATCCTACAATGAGCAGTTCTTC. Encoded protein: CASSVRGAVSYNEQFF.

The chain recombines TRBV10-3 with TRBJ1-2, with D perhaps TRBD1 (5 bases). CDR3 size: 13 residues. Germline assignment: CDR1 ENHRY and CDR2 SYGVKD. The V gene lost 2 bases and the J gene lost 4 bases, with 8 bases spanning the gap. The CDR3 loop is CAISEAGIYGYTF. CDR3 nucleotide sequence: TGTGCCATCAGTGAGGCAGGGATCTATGGCTACACCTTC.